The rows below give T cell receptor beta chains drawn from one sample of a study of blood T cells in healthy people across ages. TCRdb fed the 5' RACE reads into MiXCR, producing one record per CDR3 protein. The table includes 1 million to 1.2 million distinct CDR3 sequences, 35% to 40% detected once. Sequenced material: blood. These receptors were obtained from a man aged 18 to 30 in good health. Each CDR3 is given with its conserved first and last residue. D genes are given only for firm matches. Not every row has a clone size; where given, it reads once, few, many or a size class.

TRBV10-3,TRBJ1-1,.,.,TGTGCCATCAGGGAGACAGAATATGAAGCTTTCTTT,CAIRETEYEAFF
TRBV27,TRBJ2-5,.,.,TGTGCCAGCAGTCCCTCGACTTGGCAAACCCAGTACTTC,CASSPSTWQTQYF
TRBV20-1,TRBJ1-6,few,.,TGCAGTGCGAGCGGAGGGGATTCACCCCTCCACTTT,CSASGGDSPLHF
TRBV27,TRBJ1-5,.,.,TGTGCCAGCAGAATAAGTGACCGGGGGTTCAATCAGCCCCAGCATTTT,CASRISDRGFNQPQHF
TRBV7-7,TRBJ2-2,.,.,TGTGCTAGCAGCTTCCCTGGTGGCACCGGGGAGCTGTTTTTT,CASSFPGGTGELFF
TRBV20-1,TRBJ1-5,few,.,TGCAGTGCTAGAGCTCCCGGGACATCTAATCAGCCCCAGCATTTT,CSARAPGTSNQPQHF
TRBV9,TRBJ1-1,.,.,TGTGCCAGCAGCGCTTCTCCCCTGGGGGGAACGAACACTGAAGCTTTCTTT,CASSASPLGGTNTEAFF
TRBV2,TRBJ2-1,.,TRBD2,TGTGCCAGCAGTGGATTGACTAGCGTTCCCTACAATGAGCAGTTCTTC,CASSGLTSVPYNEQFF
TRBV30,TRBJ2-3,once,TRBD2,TGTGCCTGGAATGGGCTAGCGGCGCAGTATTTT,CAWNGLAAQYF
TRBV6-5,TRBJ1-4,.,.,TGTGCCAGCAGTCCGGCGGATGTGGATGAAAAACTGTTTTTT,CASSPADVDEKLFF
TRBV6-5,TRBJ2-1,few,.,TGTGCCAGCAGTCACGAAGGGGTGAGCTCCTACAATGAGCAGTTCTTC,CASSHEGVSSYNEQFF
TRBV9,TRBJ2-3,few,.,TGTGCCAGCAGCGACCAGGGCGCGGGCACAGATACGCAGTATTTT,CASSDQGAGTDTQYF
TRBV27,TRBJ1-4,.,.,TGTGCCAGCAGTCTCCGGACAGTGGGGGAAAAACTGTTTTTT,CASSLRTVGEKLFF
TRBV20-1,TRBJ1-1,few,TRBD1,TGCAGTGCTCAGGACAGGGGGAATCGGAACACTGAAGCTTTCTTT,CSAQDRGNRNTEAFF
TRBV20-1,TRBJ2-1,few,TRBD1,TGCAGTGCCGGACAGACAGGGGAAAAGGTCTACAATGAGCAGTTCTTC,CSAGQTGEKVYNEQFF
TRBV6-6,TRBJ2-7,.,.,TGTGCCAGCAGGGAAAAAGCGAGCTCCTACAATGAGCAGTACTTC,CASREKASSYNEQYF
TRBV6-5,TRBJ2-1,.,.,TGTGCCAGCAGTTACCCGTTGAATGAGCAGTTCTTC,CASSYPLNEQFF
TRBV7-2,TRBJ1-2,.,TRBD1,TGTGCCAGCAGCTTTAGGGGGGACAGACCGGGGAACTATGGCTACACCTTC,CASSFRGDRPGNYGYTF
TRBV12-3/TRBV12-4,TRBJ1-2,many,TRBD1,TGTGCCAGCAGTTGGACAGGGGGCAACTATGGCTACACCTTC,CASSWTGGNYGYTF
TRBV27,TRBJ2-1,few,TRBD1,TGTGCCAGCAGTTTAGTTGAGGGGGCGGGTGAGCAGTTCTTC,CASSLVEGAGEQFF
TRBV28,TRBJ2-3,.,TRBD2,TGTGCCATTTGGGGGCGGGGGGACACAGATACGCAGTATTTT,CAIWGRGDTDTQYF
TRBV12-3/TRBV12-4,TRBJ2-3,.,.,TGTGCCAGCAGTTTAGGCCTCCTGGGGGGCCCAGGGGATACGCAGTATTTT,CASSLGLLGGPGDTQYF
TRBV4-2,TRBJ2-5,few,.,TGTGCCAGCAGCCAAGATCAGGCCAGGAGGTCCGGGACCCAGTACTTC,CASSQDQARRSGTQYF
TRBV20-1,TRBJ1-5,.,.,TGCAGTGCTCTGGGAGGGGGAAGCAATCAGCCCCAGCATTTT,CSALGGGSNQPQHF
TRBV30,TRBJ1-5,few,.,TGTGCCTGGAGAAATCCGGGATCTCTTTATCAGCCCCAGCATTTT,CAWRNPGSLYQPQHF
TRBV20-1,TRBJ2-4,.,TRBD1,TGCAGTGCTAGAGCCCTCAAGGGGGCCCTAGCCAAAAACATTCAGTACTTC,CSARALKGALAKNIQYF
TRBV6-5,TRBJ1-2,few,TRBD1,TGTGCCAGCAGCGGGGACAGGGGGCGCGGTGGCTACACCTTC,CASSGDRGRGGYTF
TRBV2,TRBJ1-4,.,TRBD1,TGTGCCAGCAAGAGGGGACAGGGGGCCAGCAATGAAAAACTGTTTTTT,CASKRGQGASNEKLFF
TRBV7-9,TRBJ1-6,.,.,TGTGCCAGCAGCACTCACGACAAACAGGGCGTCGATTCACCCCTCCACTTT,CASSTHDKQGVDSPLHF
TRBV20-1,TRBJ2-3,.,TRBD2,TGCAGTGCTAGAGGGGCTAGCGGGGGGGCTAAAACTAGCACAGATACGCAGTATTTT,CSARGASGGAKTSTDTQYF
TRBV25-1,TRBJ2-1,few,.,TGTGCCAGCAGGCCGACCGGCCCTGAGCAGTTCTTC,CASRPTGPEQFF
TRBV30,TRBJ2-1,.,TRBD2,TGTGCCTGGAGGAGCGGGGGTCTATCCTACAATGAGCAGTTCTTC,CAWRSGGLSYNEQFF
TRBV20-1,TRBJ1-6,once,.,TGCAGACCCACAGGCCGGGGATATTCACCCCTCCACTTT,CRPTGRGYSPLHF
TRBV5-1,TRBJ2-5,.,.,TGCGCCAGCAGCGTTCGACAGGTGCAAGAGACCCAGTACTTC,CASSVRQVQETQYF
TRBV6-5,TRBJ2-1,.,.,TGTGCCAGCAGGCCCCCTCTCGGGGCAGTACACAATGAGCAGTTCTTC,CASRPPLGAVHNEQFF
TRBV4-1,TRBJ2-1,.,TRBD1,TGCGCCAGCAGCCAAGTATCTCATATGGGGACAGGGGGTTTAAATGAGCAGTTCTTC,CASSQVSHMGTGGLNEQFF
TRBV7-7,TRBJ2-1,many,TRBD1,TGTGCCAGCAGCAGGGACAGGGACAATGAGCAGTTCTTC,CASSRDRDNEQFF
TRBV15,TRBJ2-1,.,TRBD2,TGTGCCACCAGCGTTGGACTAGCCCGATCCTACAATGAGCAGTTCTTC,CATSVGLARSYNEQFF
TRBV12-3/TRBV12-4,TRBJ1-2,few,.,TGTGCCAGCAGCCTCCTGGAGGGCTATGGCTACACCTTC,CASSLLEGYGYTF
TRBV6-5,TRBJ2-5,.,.,TGTGCCAGCAGTTACACCACGATGGACGGTCAAGAGACCCAGTACTTC,CASSYTTMDGQETQYF
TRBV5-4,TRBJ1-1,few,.,TGTGCCAGCAGCTTGGAGGCTTCGAACACTGAAGCTTTCTTT,CASSLEASNTEAFF
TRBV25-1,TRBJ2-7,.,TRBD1,TGTGCCAGCAGTGAATTGGGACAGGGATACGAGCAGTACTTC,CASSELGQGYEQYF
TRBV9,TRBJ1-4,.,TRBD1,TGTGCCAGCAGCCGGACAGGGGGTCTTGCAACTAATGAAAAACTGTTTTTT,CASSRTGGLATNEKLFF
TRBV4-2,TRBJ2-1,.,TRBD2,TGTGCCAGCAGCCAAGATGGGGAGACTAGCCCAGTTGAGCAGTTCTTC,CASSQDGETSPVEQFF
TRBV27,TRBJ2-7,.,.,TGTGCCAGCAGTTCTGCCGGCCGTTACGAGCAGTACTTC,CASSSAGRYEQYF
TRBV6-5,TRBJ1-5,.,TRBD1,TGTGTTACCAGCAACCCGGGACAGGGTCAGCCCCAGCATTTT,CVTSNPGQGQPQHF
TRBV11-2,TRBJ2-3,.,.,TGTGCCAGCAGCTCGAAGGCGGGCGACCGGACAGATACGCAGTATTTT,CASSSKAGDRTDTQYF
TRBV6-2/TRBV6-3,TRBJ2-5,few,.,TGTGCCAACAGGGCGACTAGCAACCAGTACTTC,CANRATSNQYF
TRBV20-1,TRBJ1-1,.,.,TGCAGTGCTAGAGTTAGGGATATGAACACTGAAGCTTTCTTT,CSARVRDMNTEAFF
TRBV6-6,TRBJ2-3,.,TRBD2,TGTGCCAGCAGTTACTCGAAACTAGCGGGGACCACAGATACGCAGTATTTT,CASSYSKLAGTTDTQYF
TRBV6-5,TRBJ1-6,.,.,TGTGCCAGCACTACGGAGAGAAACAATTCACCCCTCCACTTT,CASTTERNNSPLHF
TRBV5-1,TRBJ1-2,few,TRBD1,TGCGCCAGCAGCTTGGACGGACAGGCCGGTAACTATGGCTACACCTTC,CASSLDGQAGNYGYTF
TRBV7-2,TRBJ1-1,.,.,TGTGCCAGCAGCTTATTTTACGGGGACACTGAAGCTTTCTTT,CASSLFYGDTEAFF
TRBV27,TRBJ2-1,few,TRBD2,TGTGCCAGCAGTCCCTCGGGCGGGGGGGCTTACAATGAGCAGTTCTTC,CASSPSGGGAYNEQFF
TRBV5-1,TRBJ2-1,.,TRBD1,TGCGCCAGCAGCTTGGGGGACAGGGGGCTCAATGAGCAGTTCTTC,CASSLGDRGLNEQFF
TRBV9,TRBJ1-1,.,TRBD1,TGTGCCAGCAGCGTGGGACAGGGGGGTATACAGAAGGGTGAAGCTTTCTTT,CASSVGQGGIQKGEAFF
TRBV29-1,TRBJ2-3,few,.,TGCAGCGTTGATGTAGGGTTGAGCACAGATACGCAGTATTTT,CSVDVGLSTDTQYF
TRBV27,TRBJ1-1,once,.,TGTGCCAGCAGTTTGGCCCCGGCGGCAGAACCTTTCTTT,CASSLAPAAEPFF
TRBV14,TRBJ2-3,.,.,TGTGCCAGCAGCCAATCGGGGGCGAGGACAGATACGCAGTATTTT,CASSQSGARTDTQYF